These T cell receptor beta chains were read from a single sample in a study of blood T cell repertoires in COVID-19. The data were produced by immunoSEQ multiplex PCR, yet TCRdb's version contains in-frame clones alone and is incomplete. Of over 120,000 clones in the sample, about four fifths were seen once. Input material: PBMCs or T cells enriched from blood (not recorded which). These receptor sequences come from a man aged 45-60 years who had recovered from COVID-19. Both conserved end residues are part of each CDR3. A D gene is named only where the DNA matches it firmly. Some rows mark clone size as missing; the rest say once, few, many or name a class of expanded clone.

CDR3nt,CDR3aa,j_gene,len,v_gene,d_gene,abundance
TGTGCCAGCAGTTCCCGGACAGGGAATCAGCCCCAGCATTTT,CASSSRTGNQPQHF,TRBJ1-5,14,TRBV27,TRBD1,once
TGTGCCAGCAGTCAACAGGATCCCCGACAGGCCAATCAGCCCCAGCATTTT,CASSQQDPRQANQPQHF,TRBJ1-5,17,TRBV6-6,-,-
TGTGCCAGCAGTGATCGGTACGAGCAGTACTTC,CASSDRYEQYF,TRBJ2-7,11,TRBV2,-,-
TGCGCCAGCAGCCCGCAACCGGGACAGGTTGGGACCCAGTACTTC,CASSPQPGQVGTQYF,TRBJ2-5,15,TRBV5-1,TRBD1,-
TGTGCCATCAGTGAGTCGTTGGGACAGAACTATGGCTACACCTTC,CAISESLGQNYGYTF,TRBJ1-2,15,TRBV10-3,TRBD1,-
TGTGCCAGCAGTGATGAGGGCACGAACACCGGGGAGCTGTTTTTT,CASSDEGTNTGELFF,TRBJ2-2,15,TRBV2,-,-
TGTGCCACCACATCCGACAGTCGTTATGGCTACACCTTC,CATTSDSRYGYTF,TRBJ1-2,13,TRBV10-3,-,-
TGTGCCCGATCTGGACAGGGATATAGCAATCAGCCCCAGCATTTT,CARSGQGYSNQPQHF,TRBJ1-5,15,TRBV21-1,-,-
TGTGCCAGCAGTGTAGCAGGCAATCAGCCCCAGCATTTT,CASSVAGNQPQHF,TRBJ1-5,13,TRBV6-2/TRBV6-3,-,-
TGTGCCAGTAGTAAGGGACAGAAAGCAGCCAAAAACATTCAGTACTTC,CASSKGQKAAKNIQYF,TRBJ2-4,16,TRBV19,TRBD1,-
TGTGCCAGCAAGGGGGCTAGGGGGAATGAGCAGTTCTTC,CASKGARGNEQFF,TRBJ2-1,13,TRBV2,TRBD1,-
TGTGCCAGCAGTTACGCGTCAGGGGATAGCAATCAGCCCCAGCATTTT,CASSYASGDSNQPQHF,TRBJ1-5,16,TRBV6-2/TRBV6-3,-,-
TGCGCCAGCAGTTTCGACGGGGATTCTGGAAACACCATATATTTT,CASSFDGDSGNTIYF,TRBJ1-3,15,TRBV5-1,-,-
TGTGCCAGCAGTGAAAGTGGGCCCAACTATGGCTACACCTTC,CASSESGPNYGYTF,TRBJ1-2,14,TRBV2,-,-
TGTGCCAGCATTTATAGCGGCACAGATACGCAGTATTTT,CASIYSGTDTQYF,TRBJ2-3,13,TRBV2,-,-
TGTGCCAGCAGCCGTTCCAGGGCCACAGATACGCAGTATTTT,CASSRSRATDTQYF,TRBJ2-3,14,TRBV3-1/TRBV3-2,-,-
TGCGCCAGCAGCTTGGCGACAGGGGGCATATACGAGCAGTACTTC,CASSLATGGIYEQYF,TRBJ2-7,15,TRBV5-1,TRBD1,-
TGTGCCAGCAGCTACCGCCGGGAGCTGGGCAGTGAGCAGTTCTTC,CASSYRRELGSEQFF,TRBJ2-1,15,TRBV7-6,-,once
TGTGCCAGTAGTATAGCCCGACAGGGGGCGAAATCACCCCTCCACTTT,CASSIARQGAKSPLHF,TRBJ1-6,16,TRBV19,TRBD1,-
TGTGCCAGCAGTGAGACTAGCGGGGGGGCGGATACGCAGTATTTT,CASSETSGGADTQYF,TRBJ2-3,15,TRBV6-1,TRBD2,few
TGTGCCAGCAGGGCCAGGGGGCAGTCCTACGAGCAGTACTTC,CASRARGQSYEQYF,TRBJ2-7,14,TRBV27,TRBD1,-
TGTGCCAGCTCACCACGGGACTACCAGCAGAACACCGGGGAGCTGTTTTTT,CASSPRDYQQNTGELFF,TRBJ2-2,17,TRBV18,TRBD2,-
TGTGCCAGCAGCTTAGAGGGGCATAGCAATCAGCCCCAGCATTTT,CASSLEGHSNQPQHF,TRBJ1-5,15,TRBV7-9,-,-
TGTGCCAGCAGCCCGAGCGGGTTGAACACCGGGGAGCTGTTTTTT,CASSPSGLNTGELFF,TRBJ2-2,15,TRBV6-5,-,once
TGTGCCAGTAGTACCTCCGGACAGGGGGTGAACACCGGGGAGCTGTTTTTT,CASSTSGQGVNTGELFF,TRBJ2-2,17,TRBV19,TRBD1,-
TGCGCCAGCAGCCAGGGGCCCGGGGGCACCGGGGAGCTGTTTTTT,CASSQGPGGTGELFF,TRBJ2-2,15,TRBV4-3,-,-
TGTGCCAGTACCTTTTATTGGGGCGCTGAAGCTTTCTTT,CASTFYWGAEAFF,TRBJ1-1,13,TRBV19,-,-
TGTGCCAGCTCACCACTGCGGGCCGGGGATTCACCCCTCCACTTT,CASSPLRAGDSPLHF,TRBJ1-6,15,TRBV18,-,-
TGTGCCAGTAGCCCGGGACAGATGAACACTGAAGCTTTCTTT,CASSPGQMNTEAFF,TRBJ1-1,14,TRBV19,TRBD1,-
TGTGCCAGCAGCTTAGACAGGGGGAGCACCATATATTTT,CASSLDRGSTIYF,TRBJ1-3,13,TRBV7-8,TRBD1,-
TGTGCCAGCAGCTTAGCCGGGACTACCCAAGAGACCCAGTACTTC,CASSLAGTTQETQYF,TRBJ2-5,15,TRBV7-2,TRBD2,-
TGTGCCACCCGGGACACCTACACCGGGGAGCTGTTTTTT,CATRDTYTGELFF,TRBJ2-2,13,TRBV6-4,-,-
TGCGCCAGCAGCATGACAGGAACCAAAGAGACCCAGTACTTC,CASSMTGTKETQYF,TRBJ2-5,14,TRBV5-1,-,-
TGCGCCAGCAGCTTGTCGACAGGGCTCACCGGGGAGCTGTTTTTT,CASSLSTGLTGELFF,TRBJ2-2,15,TRBV5-1,TRBD1,-
TGTGCCAGCTCCCAACAGGGGGCGAGTGGGGAGACCCAGTACTTC,CASSQQGASGETQYF,TRBJ2-5,15,TRBV18,TRBD1,-
TGTGCCAGCAGCAAAGGTGGCAGAAGCACAGATACGCAGTATTTT,CASSKGGRSTDTQYF,TRBJ2-3,15,TRBV21-1,-,-
TGTGCCAGCGCCGCCGGAGGGCCCAAAAACATTCAGTACTTC,CASAAGGPKNIQYF,TRBJ2-4,14,TRBV27,-,few
TGTGCCAGCAGTCGACAGGGACATCAGCCCCAGCATTTT,CASSRQGHQPQHF,TRBJ1-5,13,TRBV12-3/TRBV12-4,TRBD1,-
TGTGCCAGCAGCTTGGCAGCGGGGGGGCCCGAGACCCAGTACTTC,CASSLAAGGPETQYF,TRBJ2-5,15,TRBV5-4,TRBD2,-
TGTGCCAGCAGGACAGGTCCCGGGGAGCTGTTTTTT,CASRTGPGELFF,TRBJ2-2,12,TRBV12-3/TRBV12-4,-,-
TGTGCCAGCAGTTCGGGGAAAGATACGCAGTATTTT,CASSSGKDTQYF,TRBJ2-3,12,TRBV28,-,once
TGTGCCAGTAGTATAGGGGCGGGGGGTTACAATGAGCAGTTCTTC,CASSIGAGGYNEQFF,TRBJ2-1,15,TRBV19,TRBD2,-
TGTGCCAGTAGTCCCGGACAGGGCGGTGGCTATGGCTACACCTTC,CASSPGQGGGYGYTF,TRBJ1-2,15,TRBV6-4,TRBD1,-
TGTGCCAGCACACTGACAGGGCAGGAGGAGCAGTTCTTC,CASTLTGQEEQFF,TRBJ2-1,13,TRBV12-3/TRBV12-4,TRBD1,-
TGTGCCAGCAGCTTTACAGCGAACACCGGGGAGCTGTTTTTT,CASSFTANTGELFF,TRBJ2-2,14,TRBV7-8,-,-
TGTGCCAGCAGCTCCCACTACGAGCAGTACTTC,CASSSHYEQYF,TRBJ2-7,11,TRBV5-4,-,-
TGCGCCAGCAGCTTGGGCGGGGGGATTTCCTACGAGCAGTACTTC,CASSLGGGISYEQYF,TRBJ2-7,15,TRBV5-1,TRBD2,-
TGTGCCAGCAGCGTAGTCGGGGGGGCCAAGAATGAGCAGTTCTTC,CASSVVGGAKNEQFF,TRBJ2-1,15,TRBV9,TRBD2,once
TGTGCCAGCAGCGTCCGGACAGGAATTTCAGGAAACACCATATATTTT,CASSVRTGISGNTIYF,TRBJ1-3,16,TRBV9,TRBD1,few
TGTGCCTTACAGGACCCTGCCAAGCTGTTTTTT,CALQDPAKLFF,TRBJ2-2,11,TRBV30,-,-
TGTGCCAGCAGTCTAAGACAGGGGTCATACAATGAGCAGTTCTTC,CASSLRQGSYNEQFF,TRBJ2-1,15,TRBV27,TRBD1,-
TGTGCCAGCAGTTACCCCGACTCTGGACTAGCGGGGTACAATGAGCAGTTCTTC,CASSYPDSGLAGYNEQFF,TRBJ2-1,18,TRBV6-2/TRBV6-3,TRBD2,few
TGTGCCAGCAGCCCAGGACAGGGGTTCGGCTATGGCTACACCTTC,CASSPGQGFGYGYTF,TRBJ1-2,15,TRBV7-6,TRBD1,few
TGCAGCGTTGAGAACATCTACGAGCAGTACTTC,CSVENIYEQYF,TRBJ2-7,11,TRBV29-1,-,-
TGTGCCAGTACCCGACAGGGGTTTGCCTATGGCTACACCTTC,CASTRQGFAYGYTF,TRBJ1-2,14,TRBV19,TRBD1,-
TGTGCCAGTGGAACTGAGGTATGGCAGTTCTTC,CASGTEVWQFF,TRBJ2-1,11,TRBV19,-,-
TGCGCCAGCAGCTCCAATCCCGGGACAGGGTACGAGCAGTACTTC,CASSSNPGTGYEQYF,TRBJ2-7,15,TRBV5-1,TRBD1,-
TGTGCCTGGAGGACAGGCGCTAACTATGGCTACACCTTC,CAWRTGANYGYTF,TRBJ1-2,13,TRBV30,-,-